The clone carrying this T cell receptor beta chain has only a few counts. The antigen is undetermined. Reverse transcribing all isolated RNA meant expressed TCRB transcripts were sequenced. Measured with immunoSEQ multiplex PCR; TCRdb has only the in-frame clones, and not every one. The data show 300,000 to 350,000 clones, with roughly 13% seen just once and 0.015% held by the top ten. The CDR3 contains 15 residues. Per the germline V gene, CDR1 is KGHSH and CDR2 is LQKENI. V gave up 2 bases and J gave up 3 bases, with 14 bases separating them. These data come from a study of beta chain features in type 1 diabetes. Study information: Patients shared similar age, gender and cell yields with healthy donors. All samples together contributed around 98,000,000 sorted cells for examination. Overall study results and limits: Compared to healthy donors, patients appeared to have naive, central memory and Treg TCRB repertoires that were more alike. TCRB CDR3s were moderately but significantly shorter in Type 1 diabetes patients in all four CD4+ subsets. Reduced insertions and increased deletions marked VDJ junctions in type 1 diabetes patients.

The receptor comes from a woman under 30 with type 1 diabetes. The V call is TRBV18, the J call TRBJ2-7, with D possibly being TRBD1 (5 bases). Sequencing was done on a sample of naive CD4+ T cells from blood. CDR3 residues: CASSPGRGPGYEQYV. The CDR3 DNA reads TGTGCCAGCTCACCAGGTAGGGGTCCGGGCTACGAGCAGTACGTC.